Shown below are 19 T cell receptor beta chains from a single sample sequenced in a study of shared clonotypes between healthy human individuals. Clones were sequenced by immunoSEQ multiplex PCR, and TCRdb holds only the in-frame ones, with some missing. The sample lists approximately 980,000 clones, roughly 72% occurring once. The specimen was memory CD4+ T cells sorted from blood. Stated subset: CD45RA-negative fraction. The receptors were sampled from a man younger than 30 in good health.

Remarks on this clone: Being one base from a much bigger clone, this may be a read error. Other DNA sequences within the sample encode an identical CDR3. The chain couples TRBV30 to TRBJ2-4; D call uncertain. Germline CDR1 and CDR2: GTSNPN and SVGIG (reference sequence). Trimming left V 5 bases short and J 5 bases short, with 13 bases between. CDR3 length equals 13 residues. Here the CDR3 DNA reads TGTGCCTGGGCTGGAAAGGCTCAAAACATTCAGTACTTC. Encoded protein: CAWAGKAQNIQYF.

The chain combines TRBV7-2 with TRBJ2-5, with D perhaps matching TRBD1 (5 bases). CDR3 length: 14 residues. The germline V gene has CDR1 SGHTA and CDR2 FQGNSA. V was clipped by 5 bases and J by 4 bases, with 14 bases between them. CDR3 protein: CASSREQGAETQYF. The CDR3, as DNA: TGTGCCAGCAGCCGCGAGCAGGGTGCAGAGACCCAGTACTTC.

This clone was found a few times. The chain has TRBV30 and TRBJ1-3; maybe TRBD1 (6 bases). Germline CDR1 GTSNPN, CDR2 SVGIG (reference sequence). Trimming removed 4 bases from V and 4 bases from J, with 17 bases in between. The CDR3 runs 15 residues. CDR3: CAWKSWGAPGNTIYF. The CDR3 DNA reads as TGTGCCTGGAAATCATGGGGGGCGCCAGGAAACACCATATATTTT. The complete variable domain, with remaining parts taken from reference TRBV30 and TRBJ1-3, reads SQTIHQWPATLVQPVGSPLSLECTVEGTSNPNLYWYRQAAGRGLQLLFYSVGIGQISSEVPQNLSASRPQDRQFILSSKKLLLSDSGFYLCAWKSWGAPGNTIYFGEGSWLTVV.

V gene TRBV6-6 combines with J gene TRBJ1-1; 9 bases are shared with TRBD1. The CDR3 length is 12 residues. V shed 11 bases, J shed 5 bases, and the junction held 6 bases outside the gene matches. Germline values: CDR1 MNHNY, CDR2 SVGAGI (reference sequence). CDR3 DNA sequence: TGTGCCGTCAGGACAGGGGATACTGAAGCTTTCTTT. Residues: CAVRTGDTEAFF.

This chain connects TRBV5-8 to TRBJ1-2; a possible D gene is TRBD1 (5 bases). Germline assignment: CDR1 SGHTS and CDR2 YDEGEE. The V and J ends lost 7 bases and 8 bases respectively, with 27 bases between them. This CDR3 is built from 16 residues. The CDR3 reads CASRIWGGDRGGGYTF. The CDR3 DNA reads TGTGCCAGCCGAATTTGGGGCGGGGACCGCGGGGGAGGCTACACCTTC. Combining the CDR3 with reference TRBV5-8 and TRBJ1-2 gives the whole variable domain EAGVTQSPTHLIKTRGQQATLRCSPISGHTSVYWYQQALGLGLQFLLWYDEGEERNRGNFPPRFSGRQFPNYSSELNVNALELEDSALYLCASRIWGGDRGGGYTFGSGTRLTVV.

The chain couples TRBV27 to TRBJ1-2; D gene unclear. Trimming stripped 3 bases from V and 2 bases from J, with 7 bases between. Germline values: CDR1 MNHEY, CDR2 SMNVEV (reference sequence). The CDR3 extends over 13 amino acids. The chain's CDR3 is CASSLTPNYGYTF. CDR3 in DNA: TGTGCCAGCAGTTTGACACCAAACTATGGCTACACCTTC.

V and J are TRBV9 and TRBJ2-3; a weak D match, TRBD2 (5 bases). V was trimmed by 4 bases and J by 5 bases, leaving 11 bases between them. Germline CDR1 is SGDLS and CDR2 is YYNGEE. This CDR3 is 13 amino acids long. The CDR3 reads CASSPQLEDTQYF. The CDR3 DNA follows: TGTGCCAGCAGCCCCCAACTAGAAGATACGCAGTATTTT.

This clone was found once. This chain links TRBV9 with TRBJ2-3; no clear D gene. The CDR3 contains 11 residues. Trimming removed 5 bases from V and 5 bases from J, with 6 bases in between. Germline assignment: CDR1 SGDLS and CDR2 YYNGEE. CDR3 DNA sequence: TGTGCCAGCAGTATAGGAGATACGCAGTATTTT. Protein: CASSIGDTQYF.

The chain joins TRBV18 to TRBJ2-2; D is unresolved. Per the germline V gene, CDR1 is KGHSH and CDR2 is LQKENI. This CDR3 region has 14 residues. The germline V and J ends were trimmed by 2 bases and 3 bases, with 7 bases remaining between them. The CDR3 protein is CASSPDMDTGELFF. CDR3 sequence (DNA): TGTGCCAGCTCACCAGATATGGACACCGGGGAGCTGTTTTTT.

V and J are TRBV6-5 and TRBJ2-3; 11 nucleotides align to TRBD2. The CDR3 runs 11 residues. Germline CDR1 reads MNHEY; CDR2 reads SVGAGI. V lost 9 bases to trimming and J lost 13 bases; unmatched junction nucleotides: 6. CDR3 nucleotides: TGTGCCAGGCCTAGCGGGGGGCGAGAGTATTTT. It is translated as CARPSGGREYF.

This sequence joins TRBV19 and TRBJ1-1, with D tentatively TRBD1 (6 bases). CDR3 length: 14 amino acids. The germline V and J ends were trimmed by 3 bases and 0 bases, with 8 bases remaining between them. From germline, CDR1 is LNHDA and CDR2 SQIVND (reference sequence). The DNA of the CDR3 is TGTGCCAGTAGTATCACAGGGATGAACACTGAAGCTTTCTTT. It specifies CASSITGMNTEAFF.

The chain couples TRBV5-1 to TRBJ2-1; the match to TRBD2 covers 14 bases. The CDR3 is 14 amino acids. V was clipped by 4 bases and J by 12 bases; unmatched bases: 6. Germline lookup yields CDR1 SGHRS and CDR2 YFSETQ. The CDR3 here is CASSQGLAGVGQFF. In DNA, the CDR3 is TGCGCCAGCAGCCAGGGACTAGCGGGAGTGGGGCAGTTCTTC. Full variable domain (remainder filled in from reference TRBV5-1 and TRBJ2-1): KAGVTQTPRYLIKTRGQQVTLSCSPISGHRSVSWYQQTPGQGLQFLFEYFSETQRNKGNFPGRFSGRQFSNSRSEMNVSTLELGDSALYLCASSQGLAGVGQFFGPGTRLTVL.

The chain links TRBV6-5 to TRBJ2-2; no firm D call. Per germline, CDR1 MNHEY and CDR2 SVGAGI. The CDR3 length is 14 residues. V lost 5 bases, J lost 5 bases, and 12 bases lay in between. The CDR3, as DNA: TGTGCCAGCAGTAACTTATTGCGAACCGGGGAGCTGTTTTTT. As protein: CASSNLLRTGELFF.

The chain has TRBV6-1 and TRBJ2-5; D uncertain. The length of the CDR3 is 14 residues. V lost 4 bases, J lost 3 bases, and 12 bases lay in between. Germline CDR1 reads MNHNS; CDR2 reads SASEGT. CDR3 DNA: TGTGCCAGCAGTGTTGCGGATATAAAAGAGACCCAGTACTTC. Translated, it gives CASSVADIKETQYF.

The V call is TRBV7-2, the J call TRBJ2-3; D gene ambiguous. The V gene lost 3 bases and the J gene lost 4 bases, with 14 bases spanning the gap. The CDR3 runs 15 residues. CDR1 is SGHTA, CDR2 FQGNSA, per germline. CDR3 DNA: TGTGCCAGCAGCTTTTCTACGGTTTCACCAGATACGCAGTATTTT. Its translation is CASSFSTVSPDTQYF.

This clone was seen once. The chain has TRBV5-1 and TRBJ2-3, with TRBD2 matching over 8 bases. The CDR3 is 15 amino acids. V lost 4 bases to trimming and J lost 5 bases; unmatched junction nucleotides: 9. Germline V gene sequence: CDR1 SGHRS, CDR2 YFSETQ. This chain's CDR3 is CASSREGQGLDTQYF. The CDR3 DNA sequence: TGCGCCAGCAGCCGGGAGGGGCAGGGTTTAGATACGCAGTATTTT. The full variable domain, with the rest looked up from reference TRBV5-1 and TRBJ2-3, is KAGVTQTPRYLIKTRGQQVTLSCSPISGHRSVSWYQQTPGQGLQFLFEYFSETQRNKGNFPGRFSGRQFSNSRSEMNVSTLELGDSALYLCASSREGQGLDTQYFGPGTRLTVL.

This rearrangement joins TRBV18 to TRBJ1-1, with D possibly matching TRBD1 (5 bases). Trimming pared 2 bases from V and 6 bases from J, leaving 16 bases between. Germline V gene sequence: CDR1 KGHSH, CDR2 LQKENI. The CDR3 contains 15 residues. In nucleotides, the CDR3 is TGTGCCAGCTCACCAAGGGATGGGGGTATGGCTGAAGCTTTCTTT. As protein: CASSPRDGGMAEAFF. Full variable domain (remainder filled in from reference TRBV18 and TRBJ1-1): NAGVMQNPRHLVRRRGQEARLRCSPMKGHSHVYWYRQLPEEGLKFMVYLQKENIIDESGMPKERFSAEFPKEGPSILRIQQVVRGDSAAYFCASSPRDGGMAEAFFGQGTRLTVV.

This chain links TRBV5-1 with TRBJ1-1; TRBD1 is a possible D gene (5 bases). Germline CDR1 SGHRS, CDR2 YFSETQ. Deletions cut 4 bases from V and 6 bases from J, with 19 bases between. CDR3 length: 15 residues. As DNA, the CDR3 is TGCGCCAGCAGCGGGGACGGAGCGACCTTCTCTGAAGCTTTCTTT. Translation: CASSGDGATFSEAFF.

CDR3 residues: CASSLDGIGSNEQYF. CDR3 bases: TGTGCCAGCAGCTTAGATGGAATCGGGTCCAACGAGCAGTACTTC. The gene calls are TRBV11-2 and TRBJ2-7; D not certain. V was pared by 0 bases and J by 5 bases, with 14 bases between. The CDR3 is made up of 15 amino acids. Germline CDR1 and CDR2: SGHAT and FQNNGV.